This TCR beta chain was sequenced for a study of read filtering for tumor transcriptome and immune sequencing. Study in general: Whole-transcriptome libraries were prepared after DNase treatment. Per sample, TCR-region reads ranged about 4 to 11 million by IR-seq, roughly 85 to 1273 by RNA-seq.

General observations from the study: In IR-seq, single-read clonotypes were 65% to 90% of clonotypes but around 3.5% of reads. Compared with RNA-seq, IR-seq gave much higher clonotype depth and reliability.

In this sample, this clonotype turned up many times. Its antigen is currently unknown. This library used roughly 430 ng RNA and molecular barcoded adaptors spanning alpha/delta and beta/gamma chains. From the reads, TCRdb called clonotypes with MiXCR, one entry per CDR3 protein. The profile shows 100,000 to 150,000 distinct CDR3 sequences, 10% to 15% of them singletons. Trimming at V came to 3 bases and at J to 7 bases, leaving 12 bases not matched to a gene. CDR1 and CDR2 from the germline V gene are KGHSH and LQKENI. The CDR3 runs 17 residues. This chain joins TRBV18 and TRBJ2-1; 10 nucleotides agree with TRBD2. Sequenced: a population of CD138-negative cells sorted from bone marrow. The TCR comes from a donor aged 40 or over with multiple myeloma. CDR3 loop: CASSPRLVAGGRNEQFF. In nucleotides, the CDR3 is TGTGCCAGCTCACCTCGCCTCGTAGCGGGAGGTCGTAATGAGCAGTTCTTC.